This TCR beta chain was captured in a study of T cells in localized non-small cell lung cancer. CDR1 is SGHTA and CDR2 is FQGNSA in the germline V gene. The trim removed 9 bases at V and 4 bases at J, leaving 8 bases unmatched. The CDR3 runs to 15 residues. Profiled with immunoSEQ multiplex PCR; TCRdb holds only in-frame clones, not every one. The table has more than 50,000 clones, around four fifths seen once. Findings and caveats of the study: Median around 56 top-100 tumor clones were shared with paired adjacent lung. Prolonged overall survival went with higher T cell density in the blood. One tumor region alone was sequenced, and heterogeneity therefore remains possible. T cell clonality was highest in uninvolved adjacent lung, above tumor.

To note about this clone: The antigen remains undetermined.

The sample in question was peripheral blood, obtained before any cancer treatment. J is TRBJ2-2 and V is TRBV7-2; 10 positions match TRBD2. The TCR sequence derives from an older female donor with stage II squamous cell lung carcinoma. The CDR3 loop reads CASTSGGAVTGELFF. CDR3 DNA sequence: TGTGCCAGTACAAGCGGGGGGGCCGTCACCGGGGAGCTGTTTTTT.